The 32 T cell receptor beta chains listed next were all sequenced from one sample in a study of T cell changes during pregnancy in multiple sclerosis. This table comes from immunoSEQ multiplex PCR, and its TCRdb copy is limited to in-frame clones, with some not included. Of some 83,000 clones detected, approximately 91% appear once; the ten largest clones hold around 3.4%. The sample consisted of PBMCs, taken in the first trimester of pregnancy. The receptors here all came from a female donor in good health, serving as a control in a pregnancy study. Some clones in this sample may be carry-over from other donors' samples.

The genes are TRBV5-1 and TRBJ1-3; D not certain. Trimming left V 2 bases short and J 4 bases short, with 10 bases between. CDR1 is SGHRS, CDR2 YFSETQ, per germline. The CDR3 sequence is 14 residues long. CDR3 sequence reads: CASSLGGRGNTIYF. CDR3 bases: TGCGCCAGCAGCTTAGGAGGGAGAGGAAACACCATATATTTT.

Here the CDR3 DNA reads TGTGCCAGCAGGGCAGCGGAGGCCTACGAGCAGTACTTC. It specifies CASRAAEAYEQYF. The chain has TRBV6-1 and TRBJ2-7; D may be TRBD2 (5 bases). From germline, CDR1 is MNHNS and CDR2 SASEGT. The CDR3 is 13 residues long. V gave up 6 bases and J gave up 2 bases, with 11 bases separating them.

This clone showed up just once. The chain combines TRBV29-1 with TRBJ2-2; 7 nucleotides line up with TRBD1. The CDR3 loop spans 12 amino acids. CDR1 is SQVTM and CDR2 is ANQGSEA in the germline V gene. Trimming cost V 5 bases and J 5 bases; bases outside gene matches: 2. This CDR3 reads CSVNRGTGELFF. CDR3 sequence (DNA): TGCAGCGTTAACAGGGGTACCGGGGAGCTGTTTTTT.

The chain combines TRBV21-1 with TRBJ2-5; the listed D gene, TRBD1, was not tested against the DNA. TRBV21-1 is reported as a pseudogene. The CDR3 loop spans 17 amino acids. As DNA, the CDR3 is TGTGCCAGCAGCAAAAAACCGGACAGGGGCCACGGAGAGACCCAGTACTTC. It translates to CASSKKPDRGHGETQYF.

The V and J genes are TRBV5-6 and TRBJ1-3; TRBD1 agrees at 7 bases. The length of the CDR3 is 14 residues. V dropped 0 bases and J dropped 4; count of bases not matched to a gene: 1. Germline V gene sequence: CDR1 SGHDT, CDR2 YYEEEE. As DNA, the CDR3 is TGTGCCAGCAGCTTGGGACAGGGAGGAAACACCATATATTTT. Protein: CASSLGQGGNTIYF.

CDR3 sequence reads: CASSPLAGEATDTQYF. The CDR3 DNA follows: TGTGCCAGCAGCCCTCTAGCGGGAGAGGCGACAGATACGCAGTATTTT. This chain uses TRBV9 with TRBJ2-3; 10 bases are a match to TRBD2. J gave up 3 bases and V 4 bases, and 8 bases lay outside the gene matches. There are 16 residues in the CDR3. CDR1 and CDR2 (germline): SGDLS, YYNGEE.

J is TRBJ1-1 and V is TRBV27; D possibly corresponds to TRBD1 (5 bases). Germline V gene data show CDR1 as MNHEY and CDR2 as SMNVEV (reference sequence). Trimming stripped 8 bases from V and 5 bases from J, with 15 bases between. The CDR3 totals 13 residues. The CDR3 reads CASRRGMSTEAFF. The CDR3, as DNA: TGTGCCAGCCGCCGGGGGATGAGTACTGAAGCTTTCTTT.

The chain is built from TRBV28 and TRBJ2-7; 11 nucleotides match TRBD2. This CDR3 region has 17 residues. From germline, CDR1 is MDHEN and CDR2 SYDVKM. Losses at the gene ends were 2 bases for V and 0 bases for J; bases not matched to a gene: 6. The chain's CDR3 is CASSLPGLAGRSYEQYF. The DNA for the CDR3 is TGTGCCAGCAGTTTACCCGGACTAGCGGGTCGCTCCTACGAGCAGTACTTC. The complete variable domain, with remaining parts taken from reference TRBV28 and TRBJ2-7, reads DVKVTQSSRYLVKRTGEKVFLECVQDMDHENMFWYRQDPGLGLRLIYFSYDVKMKEKGDIPEGYSVSREKKERFSLILESASTNQTSMYLCASSLPGLAGRSYEQYFGPGTRLTVT.

V usage is TRBV29-1 and J usage is TRBJ2-3; no clear D. V gave up 3 bases and J gave up 0 bases, with 13 bases separating them. The CDR3 length is 15 residues. Per germline, CDR1 SQVTM and CDR2 ANQGSEA. CDR3 sequence (DNA): TGCAGCGTTGAGGGCTCTCGACATAGCACAGATACGCAGTATTTT. Amino acid sequence: CSVEGSRHSTDTQYF.

The chain couples TRBV28 to TRBJ2-1, with D possibly matching TRBD2 (6 bases). V shed 6 bases and J shed 10 bases, with 22 bases lying between them. The CDR3 sequence is 15 residues long. The germline CDR1 and CDR2 sequences are MDHEN and SYDVKM. CDR3 bases: TGTGCCAGCAGCCTATCGCCGGGACTTCCTCTAGAGCAGTTCTTC. It is translated as CASSLSPGLPLEQFF.

The chain carries TRBV9 and TRBJ2-3, with D possibly being TRBD2 (6 bases). Deletions cut 3 bases from V and 4 bases from J, with 18 bases between. This CDR3 contains 16 residues. Germline loops: CDR1 SGDLS, CDR2 YYNGEE. CDR3 amino acids: CASSGEGRGGSDTQYF. The CDR3 DNA reads TGTGCCAGCAGCGGCGAAGGGCGGGGCGGTTCAGATACGCAGTATTTT.

The chain uses TRBV7-9 and TRBJ1-1; D gene ambiguous. The CDR3 totals 17 residues. From germline, CDR1 is SEHNR and CDR2 FQNEAQ (reference sequence). Trimming shortened V by 1 base and J by 0 bases, and 15 bases separated the two germline ends. CDR3 bases: TGTGCCAGCAGCTTAGAAGGCCGGAGACTAATGAACACTGAAGCTTTCTTT. It codes for CASSLEGRRLMNTEAFF.

The rearrangement links TRBV13 to TRBJ2-5, with a tentative D call TRBD2 (6 bases). V was pared by 6 bases and J by 4 bases, with 12 bases between. CDR1 and CDR2 (germline): PRHDT, FYEKMQ (reference sequence). The CDR3 consists of 13 residues. CDR3 DNA sequence: TGTGCCAGCAGTATGGGGGGTGGAGAGACCCAGTACTTC. Protein: CASSMGGGETQYF.

The chain carries TRBV28 and TRBJ2-1, with D perhaps matching TRBD1 (6 bases). The V end lost 8 bases, the J end lost 8 bases, and 19 bases lay between the germline ends. Germline lookup yields CDR1 MDHEN and CDR2 SYDVKM. This CDR3 region has 14 residues. The CDR3 reads CASRHRQDGDEQFF. CDR3 coding DNA: TGTGCCAGCCGACATCGACAGGATGGGGATGAGCAGTTCTTC. The full variable domain, with the rest looked up from reference TRBV28 and TRBJ2-1, is DVKVTQSSRYLVKRTGEKVFLECVQDMDHENMFWYRQDPGLGLRLIYFSYDVKMKEKGDIPEGYSVSREKKERFSLILESASTNQTSMYLCASRHRQDGDEQFFGPGTRLTVL.

The chain is built from TRBV29-1 and TRBJ1-1; D gene unclear. Germline V gene data show CDR1 as SQVTM and CDR2 as ANQGSEA. V was cut by 3 bases and J by 4 bases, with 15 bases left in between. The CDR3 is made up of 14 amino acids. CDR3 region: CSVEAPGRGTEAFF. The CDR3 DNA is TGCAGCGTTGAGGCACCCGGTCGGGGCACTGAAGCTTTCTTT. The full variable domain, with the rest looked up from reference TRBV29-1 and TRBJ1-1, is SAVISQKPSRDICQRGTSLTIQCQVDSQVTMMFWYRQQPGQSLTLIATANQGSEATYESGFVIDKFPISRPNLTFSTLTVSNMSPEDSSIYLCSVEAPGRGTEAFFGQGTRLTVV.

This clone was seen only a few times. The chain's CDR3 is CASSEGQTNQPQHF. Written as DNA, the CDR3 is TGTGCCAGCAGCGAAGGACAGACCAATCAGCCCCAGCATTTT. The chain links TRBV5-4 to TRBJ1-5; tentatively, D is TRBD1 (6 bases). Per the germline V gene, CDR1 is SGHNT and CDR2 is YYREEE (reference sequence). V lost 4 bases, J lost 3 bases, and 11 bases lay in between. The CDR3 has 14 residues.

The chain combines TRBV6-1 with TRBJ2-2; 11 bases agree with TRBD2. From germline, CDR1 is MNHNS and CDR2 SASEGT. The junction had 5 bases not matched to a gene; V was cut back by 2 bases and J by 0 bases. CDR3 length: 18 residues. CDR3 amino acids: CASSENLAGGANTGELFF. The CDR3 bases are TGTGCCAGCAGTGAAAACCTAGCGGGGGGTGCGAACACCGGGGAGCTGTTTTTT.

This sequence joins TRBV5-1 and TRBJ1-2, with TRBD1 as a possible D gene (5 bases). This CDR3 spans 13 amino acids. Trimming took 4 bases from V and 8 from J, leaving 15 bases between them. Germline lookup yields CDR1 SGHRS and CDR2 YFSETQ. Here the CDR3 DNA reads TGCGCCAGCAGCGCGGACATGGGATACGGCTACACCTTC. It translates to CASSADMGYGYTF.

This chain connects TRBV28 to TRBJ1-2; TRBD1 agrees at 8 bases. The CDR3 totals 15 residues. The V segment lost 6 bases and the J segment 7 bases; nucleotides outside the gene matches: 13. Germline V lookup: CDR1 MDHEN, CDR2 SYDVKM. This chain's CDR3 is CASRGQAGPRGGYTF. The CDR3 nucleotides read TGTGCCAGCAGGGGACAGGCCGGCCCCAGAGGTGGCTACACCTTC.

The V gene is TRBV5-1, the J gene TRBJ2-2; 8 bases are a match to TRBD2. The J segment lost 6 bases and the V segment lost 1 base, leaving 5 bases of the junction unmatched. This CDR3 region has 15 residues. Germline CDR1 SGHRS, CDR2 YFSETQ. CDR3 in amino acids: CASSLRTSSAGELFF. The CDR3 nucleotides are TGCGCCAGCAGCTTGCGGACTAGCTCCGCCGGGGAGCTGTTTTTT.

This chain links TRBV6-4 with TRBJ1-1; 10 nucleotides agree with TRBD1. Trimming took 6 bases from V and 6 from J; bases not matched to a gene: 4. The CDR3 consists of 13 residues. The germline gives CDR1 MRHNA, CDR2 SNTAGT. Here the CDR3 reads CASRDRGSSEAFF. CDR3 in DNA: TGTGCCAGCAGGGACAGGGGGTCGTCTGAAGCTTTCTTT.

The rearrangement links TRBV6-4 to TRBJ2-1, with TRBD2 matching 10 bases. The CDR3 spans 15 residues. Germline V gene lookup returns CDR1 MRHNA and CDR2 SNTAGT. J gave up 6 bases and V 1 base, and 3 bases lay outside the gene matches. The CDR3 DNA sequence: TGTGCCAGCAGTGACTTAGCGGGAGGAATCAATGAGCAGTTCTTC. This encodes CASSDLAGGINEQFF.

The V gene is TRBV6-1, the J gene TRBJ2-7, with TRBD1 identical over 8 bases. CDR1 MNHNS and CDR2 SASEGT come from the germline V gene. Trimming took 6 bases from V and 2 from J; bases not matched to a gene: 0. The CDR3 spans 12 residues. The CDR3 DNA reads as TGTGCCAGCAGGACAGGGGCCTACGAGCAGTACTTC. Protein: CASRTGAYEQYF.

The J gene is TRBJ2-2, the V gene TRBV21-1; the D call TRBD2 from the table was never checked on the DNA. TRBV21-1 is deemed a pseudogene. This CDR3 has 18 residues. CDR3 region: CASSKSGRRVWNTGELFF. The DNA for the CDR3 is TGTGCCAGCAGCAAATCCGGGAGGAGGGTCTGGAACACCGGGGAGCTGTTTTTT.

The chain carries TRBV7-3 and TRBJ2-5; 7 nucleotides agree with TRBD2. The CDR3 runs 15 residues. V gave up 3 bases and J gave up 4 bases; unmatched junction bases: 8. Germline loops: CDR1 SGHTA, CDR2 FQGTGA. The CDR3 nucleotides are TGTGCCAGCAGCTTCGCGGCTAGCGGTATAGAGACCCAGTACTTC. This sequence encodes CASSFAASGIETQYF.

This clone appeared a few times. The rearrangement joins TRBV7-3 to TRBJ2-2; D call uncertain. The CDR3 has 13 residues. The V and J ends lost 0 bases and 8 bases respectively, with 7 bases between them. CDR1 SGHTA and CDR2 FQGTGA come from the germline V gene. CDR3 nucleotides: TGTGCCAGCAGCTTAACACGGGTTGGGGAGCTGTTTTTT. Translating it yields CASSLTRVGELFF.

This clone was recorded many times. The chain recombines TRBV18 with TRBJ1-5; D gene unclear. The germline V gene has CDR1 KGHSH and CDR2 LQKENI. V lost 4 bases and J lost 4, with 8 bases in between. The length of the CDR3 is 13 residues. The CDR3 sequence: CASSLDNNQPQHF. CDR3 nucleotide sequence: TGTGCCAGCTCACTAGACAATAATCAGCCCCAGCATTTT.

This chain connects TRBV5-4 to TRBJ2-2; 8 positions match TRBD2. The CDR3 is made up of 16 amino acids. J gave up 6 bases and V 4 bases, and 11 bases lay outside the gene matches. The germline CDR1 and CDR2 sequences are SGHNT and YYREEE (reference sequence). The chain's CDR3 is CASSPPGGELAGELFF. The DNA for the CDR3 is TGTGCCAGCAGCCCTCCGGGGGGGGAATTGGCCGGGGAGCTGTTTTTT. Filled out from reference TRBV5-4 and TRBJ2-2, the complete variable domain reads ETGVTQSPTHLIKTRGQQVTLRCSSQSGHNTVSWYQQALGQGPQFIFQYYREEENGRGNFPPRFSGLQFPNYSSELNVNALELDDSALYLCASSPPGGELAGELFFGEGSRLTVL.

This clone was seen only once. The chain carries TRBV5-4 and TRBJ1-4; perhaps TRBD1 as D (5 bases). CDR1 is SGHNT and CDR2 is YYREEE in the germline V gene (reference sequence). V lost 3 bases and J lost 2, with 11 bases in between. The CDR3 loop spans 15 amino acids. The CDR3 spells CASSSGRDTNEKLFF. The CDR3 DNA follows: TGTGCCAGCAGCTCGGGCAGGGATACTAATGAAAAACTGTTTTTT.

This rearrangement joins TRBV5-8 to TRBJ2-1; D unresolved. CDR1 is SGHTS and CDR2 is YDEGEE in the germline V gene. The CDR3 extends over 15 amino acids. Trimming removed 1 base from V and 4 bases from J, with 12 bases in between. The CDR3 DNA reads as TGTGCCAGCAGCTTGTCTGGGCAGATTTACAATGAGCAGTTCTTC. Translating gives CASSLSGQIYNEQFF.

The sample holds one count of this clone. The V gene is TRBV11-2, the J gene TRBJ1-2; TRBD1 might be the D (5 bases). The CDR3 spans 17 residues. Trimming stripped 6 bases from V and 8 bases from J, with 28 bases between. Per germline, CDR1 SGHAT and CDR2 FQNNGV. The DNA for the CDR3 is TGTGCCAGCAGACGTCCGGGACGTGGCTTTTTGGGAGGAGGCTACACCTTC. It translates to CASRRPGRGFLGGGYTF.

This clone was seen only once. The chain joins TRBV5-1 to TRBJ2-5; D might be TRBD2 (5 bases). Germline V CDR1 and CDR2: SGHRS, YFSETQ. Trimming shortened V by 6 bases and J by 4 bases, and 16 bases separated the two germline ends. This CDR3 has 14 amino acids. The CDR3 DNA is TGCGCCAGCAAAGAGGGAAGGGCGGGAGAGACCCAGTACTTC. It encodes CASKEGRAGETQYF.